This TCR beta chain was recovered during a study of T-cell memory formation after mild COVID-19. Across the whole study: The TCR clusters were mostly specific to one donor. Study outcomes and limitations: CM and EM subsets held most contracting CD4+ clones; EMRA held CD8+ ones.

In regard to this clonotype: Its matching antigen is unknown.

The V and J ends lost 4 bases and 5 bases respectively, with 8 bases between them. Germline assignment: CDR1 KGHDR and CDR2 SFDVKD. This CDR3 spans 12 amino acids. TCRdb re-derived calls from the 5' RACE reads in MiXCR, one entry per CDR3 protein. The sample lists over 450,000 distinct CDR3 sequences; around 20% were seen once. The sample comprised PBMCs or a T cell subset sorted from them (not recorded which). The receptor comes from an adult woman who had mild COVID-19 (a few samples of this study predate the infection). Cell type and time point are not known. The rearrangement joins TRBV24-1 to TRBJ2-7; D is unclear. The CDR3 DNA is TGTGCCACCAGTGACCAGACCGACGAGCAGTACTTC. Its protein product is CATSDQTDEQYF.